Detailed here is one TCR beta chain. Its specificity is not known. The ends lost 4 bases at V and 8 bases at J; junction bases unmatched: 10. Germline values: CDR1 SQVTM, CDR2 ANQGSEA. The CDR3 sequence is 14 residues long. Carried by the TCR beta cDNA libraries were unique molecular identifiers. In TCRdb, the PCR reads were re-called with MiXCR into one record per CDR3 protein. The data show hundreds of thousands of distinct CDR3 sequences, around 27% seen once. These data come from a study of post-analysis software for immune sequencing data. General study points: In patients, roughly 5 TRBV segments were more frequent than in controls, with TRBV5-6, TRBV5-1 and TRBV20-1 among them.

The chain is built from TRBV29-1 and TRBJ2-1; 8 bases fit TRBD2. Sequences were obtained from blood. The receptor was derived from a girl aged 5 to 17 with multiple sclerosis. The CDR3 DNA reads as TGCAGCGTTGTTTGGAAGCGGGAGAATTATGAGCAGTTCTTC. Amino acid sequence: CSVVWKRENYEQFF.